This TCR beta chain was found in a study of shared clonotypes between healthy human individuals. Comments on this clone: No antigen is known for it.

Generated by immunoSEQ multiplex PCR, the TCRdb table keeps only in-frame clones and is missing some. The table lists about 590,000 clones, around 95% of them singletons. It was CD45RO-negative cells, positively selected for CCR7, that made up naive CD8 cells, with terminally differentiated effector memory CD45RA+ cells excluded. Study-wide results and caveats: With a handful of donors compared, about 5% of naive CD4 clonotypes were shared. It was the non-shared clonotypes that had lower generation probabilities than clonotypes shared by all four donors.

Trimming shortened V by 5 bases and J by 5 bases, and 16 bases separated the two germline ends. CDR1 SGHAT and CDR2 FQNNGV come from the germline V gene. This CDR3 is 14 amino acids long. The clonotype comes from a woman aged 25 to 39 in good health. The material sequenced was naive CD8+ T cells sorted from blood. V gene TRBV11-2 combines with J gene TRBJ2-7; D is tentatively TRBD1 or TRBD2 (5 bases each). CDR3 residues: CASSETGRLNEQYF. CDR3 coding DNA: TGTGCCAGCAGCGAAACGGGACGCCTGAACGAGCAGTACTTC.